This T cell receptor (beta chain) came from a study of Graves' ophthalmopathy and Graves' hyperthyroidism. Study conclusions and caveats: Blood also contained most of the expanded thyroid clonotypes above 0.001 frequency.

This CDR3 is 12 amino acids long. V was clipped by 3 bases and J by 8 bases, with 11 bases between them. Germline CDR1 reads SQVTM; CDR2 reads ANQGSEA. Amplification from RNA transcripts yielded the TCR beta CDR3 regions. Investigators did first-round RT-PCR with HTBI primers, then second-round multiplex PCR. One entry per CDR3 protein, called by TCRdb with MiXCR from the multiplex PCR reads. The sample records nearly 400,000 distinct CDR3 sequences, around 17% being singletons. With respect to this clonotype: The antigen is unknown.

In donors with ophthalmopathy, activity was moderate-to-severe, with CAS ≥3, NOSPECS ≥4 and duration under 3 months. A roughly 10 ml volume of fresh peripheral blood provided the PBMCs. Sequenced sample: peripheral blood. The J gene is TRBJ2-4, the V gene TRBV29-1; perhaps TRBD2 as D (6 bases). This clonotype was obtained from a young woman with Graves' ophthalmopathy. The CDR3 sequence is CSVELGGDIQYF. The CDR3 DNA is TGCAGCGTTGAGCTCGGGGGAGACATTCAGTACTTC.